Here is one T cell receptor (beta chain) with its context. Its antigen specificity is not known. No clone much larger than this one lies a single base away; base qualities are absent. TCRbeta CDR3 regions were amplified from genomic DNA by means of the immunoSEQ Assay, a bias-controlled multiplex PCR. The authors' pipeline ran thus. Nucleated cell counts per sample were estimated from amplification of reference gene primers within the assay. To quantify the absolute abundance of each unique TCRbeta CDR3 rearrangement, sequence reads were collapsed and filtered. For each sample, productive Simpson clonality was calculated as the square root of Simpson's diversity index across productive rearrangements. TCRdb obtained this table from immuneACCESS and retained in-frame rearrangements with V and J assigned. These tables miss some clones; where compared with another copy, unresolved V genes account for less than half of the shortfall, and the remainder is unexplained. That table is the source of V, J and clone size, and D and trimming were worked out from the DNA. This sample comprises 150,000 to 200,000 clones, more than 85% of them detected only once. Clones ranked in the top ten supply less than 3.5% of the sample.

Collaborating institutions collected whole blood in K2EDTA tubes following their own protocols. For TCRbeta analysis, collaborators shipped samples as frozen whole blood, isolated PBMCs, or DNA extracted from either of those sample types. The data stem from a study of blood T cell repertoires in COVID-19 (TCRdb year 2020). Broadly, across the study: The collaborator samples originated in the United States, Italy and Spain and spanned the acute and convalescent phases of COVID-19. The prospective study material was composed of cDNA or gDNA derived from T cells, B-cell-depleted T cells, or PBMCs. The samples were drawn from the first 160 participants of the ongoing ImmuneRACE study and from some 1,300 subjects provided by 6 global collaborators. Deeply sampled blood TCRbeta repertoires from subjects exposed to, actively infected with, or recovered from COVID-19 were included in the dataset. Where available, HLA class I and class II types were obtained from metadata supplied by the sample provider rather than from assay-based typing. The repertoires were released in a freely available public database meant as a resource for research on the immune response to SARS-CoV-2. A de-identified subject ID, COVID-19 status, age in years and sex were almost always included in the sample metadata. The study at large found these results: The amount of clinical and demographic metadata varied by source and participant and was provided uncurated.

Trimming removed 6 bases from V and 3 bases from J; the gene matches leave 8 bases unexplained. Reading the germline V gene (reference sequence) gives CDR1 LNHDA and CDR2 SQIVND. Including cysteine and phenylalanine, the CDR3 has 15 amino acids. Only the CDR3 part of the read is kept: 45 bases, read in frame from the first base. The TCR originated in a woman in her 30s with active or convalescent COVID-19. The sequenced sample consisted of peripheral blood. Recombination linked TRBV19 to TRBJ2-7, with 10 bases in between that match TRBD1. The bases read TGTGCCAGTAGCCTGACAGGGGGCCAAAACTACGAGCAGTACTTC. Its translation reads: CASSLTGGQNYEQYF.